These 30 T cell receptor beta chains came from one sample sequenced in a study of blood T cells in healthy people across ages. A sample-barcoded 5' primer and a J-beta primer mix were used in a second PCR of roughly 7 to 11 cycles. TCRdb redid the calling of the 5' RACE reads with MiXCR, one entry per CDR3 protein. The sample lists fewer than 1,000,000 distinct CDR3 sequences; around 43% were seen once. Sequencing was carried out using blood. These receptors came from a man in his 60s in good health.

This clonotype came up a few times. The chain uses TRBV12-3 or TRBV12-4 and TRBJ2-7; TRBD1 agrees at 8 bases. J lost 3 bases, V lost 5 bases, and 12 bases had no gene match. CDR3 length: 16 residues. Here the CDR3 reads CASSMGIGQGGYEQYF. CDR3 in DNA: TGTGCCAGCAGTATGGGAATCGGACAGGGCGGCTACGAGCAGTACTTC.

The chain carries TRBV3-1 and TRBJ2-5; TRBD2 matches at 7 bases. The germline V gene has CDR1 LGHDT and CDR2 YNNKEL (reference sequence). V trimming: 4 bases; J trimming: 2 bases; junction bases outside the gene matches: 4. This CDR3 region has 14 residues. CDR3 in DNA: TGTGCCAGCAGCCCCGAAGCGGGGCAAGAGACCCAGTACTTC. Protein: CASSPEAGQETQYF.

The table lists this clonotype with a few counts. This chain links TRBV4-1 with TRBJ2-5; 12 nucleotides line up with TRBD2. J was trimmed by 2 bases and V by 4 bases; bases with no gene match: 5. Germline V gene lookup returns CDR1 MGHRA and CDR2 YSYEKL. The CDR3 consists of 16 residues. This CDR3 is CASSLSSGGEQETQYF. In nucleotides, the CDR3 is TGCGCCAGCAGCCTATCTAGCGGGGGGGAACAAGAGACCCAGTACTTC.

In this sample, this clonotype turned up a few times. The genes are TRBV27 and TRBJ1-2; 9 positions match TRBD1. V lost 0 bases and J lost 4; bases outside the gene matches: 12. The CDR3 is made up of 18 amino acids. The germline CDR1 and CDR2 sequences are MNHEY and SMNVEV (reference sequence). The CDR3 spells CASSLSELQGADSYGYTF. DNA for the CDR3: TGTGCCAGCAGTTTATCAGAGTTACAGGGGGCGGATAGCTATGGCTACACCTTC.

This clonotype has more than one count but fewer than ten. This chain joins TRBV18 and TRBJ1-3; D is uncertain. CDR3 length equals 15 residues. CDR1 is KGHSH, CDR2 LQKENI, per germline. Trimming took off 6 bases at V and 0 bases at J, with 12 bases between the two ends. The DNA of the CDR3 is TGTGCCAGCTCCGGAAATTGGGGCTCTGGAAACACCATATATTTT. Translation gives CASSGNWGSGNTIYF.

The rearrangement joins TRBV19 to TRBJ2-4, with a weak D call TRBD2 (5 bases). The DNA end is more similar to TRBJ2-7, so the J call may be wrong. Germline values: CDR1 LNHDA, CDR2 SQIVND (reference sequence). The CDR3 spans 15 residues. The chain's CDR3 is CASRETSGSYYEQYF. CDR3 DNA sequence: TGTGCCAGTAGGGAAACTAGTGGGAGTTACTACGAGCAGTACTTC.

This clonotype was detected only a few times. The chain uses TRBV6-5 and TRBJ1-5; no definite D call. The CDR3 is made up of 15 amino acids. The V and J ends lost 6 bases and 7 bases respectively, with 19 bases between them. Per the germline V gene, CDR1 is MNHEY and CDR2 is SVGAGI. CDR3 sequence: CASSLDSNGGQPQHF. In DNA, the CDR3 is TGTGCCAGCAGCCTGGACTCAAACGGCGGACAGCCCCAGCATTTT.

This clonotype was seen a few times. The CDR3: CSAGTSDIDTQYF. The CDR3 DNA is TGCAGCGCCGGGACTAGCGACATAGATACGCAGTATTTT. The V gene is TRBV29-1, the J gene TRBJ2-3; 10 positions agree with TRBD2. This CDR3 has 13 amino acids. After removal of 7 bases from V and 5 bases from J, the junction contained 6 bases not matched to a gene. Looked up from germline, CDR1 is SQVTM and CDR2 is ANQGSEA.

A single count supports this clonotype. The rearrangement links TRBV30 to TRBJ2-4; D unclear. Matching the DNA end better, TRBJ2-7 makes the J call doubtful. The germline V gene encodes CDR1 GTSNPN and CDR2 SVGIG (reference sequence). The CDR3 sequence is 13 residues long. The CDR3 reads CAGLPSDSYEQYF. In DNA form, the CDR3 reads TGTGCCGGCCTACCTAGTGACTCCTACGAGCAGTACTTC.

There are a few counts of this clonotype. This sequence joins TRBV15 and TRBJ2-1; TRBD2 matches at 9 bases. Germline CDR1 is LNHNV and CDR2 is YYDKDF (reference sequence). This CDR3 comprises 13 residues. V was clipped by 8 bases and J by 5 bases; unmatched bases: 4. The CDR3 loop reads CATAAGGNNEQFF. Here the CDR3 DNA reads TGTGCCACCGCCGCGGGGGGGAACAATGAGCAGTTCTTC.

J is TRBJ2-7 and V is TRBV20-1; no definite D call. The CDR3 is made up of 14 amino acids. Germline CDR1 and CDR2: DFQATT and SNEGSKA (reference sequence). Trimming removed 3 bases at V and 0 bases at J, with 12 bases between. The CDR3 is CSASKIGISYEQYV. For the CDR3, the DNA is TGCAGTGCTAGTAAAATAGGGATCTCCTACGAGCAGTACGTC.

The chain combines TRBV9 with TRBJ2-6; no definite D call. V shed 2 bases and J shed 3 bases, with 6 bases lying between them. There are 14 residues in the CDR3. Germline lookup yields CDR1 SGDLS and CDR2 YYNGEE. The CDR3 reads CASSVTGGANVLTF. In DNA, the CDR3 is TGTGCCAGCAGCGTTACGGGTGGGGCCAACGTCCTGACTTTC.

The rearrangement joins TRBV5-1 to TRBJ2-1; D possibly corresponds to TRBD2 (6 bases). In germline, CDR1 is SGHRS, CDR2 YFSETQ. V shed 0 bases and J shed 5 bases, with 18 bases lying between them. There are 17 residues in the CDR3. CDR3 nucleotides: TGCGCCAGCAGCTTGGGGTTGTATGCGGGATATCACAATGAGCAGTTCTTC. This sequence encodes CASSLGLYAGYHNEQFF.

As for this clonotype: A read error may account for a junction end that differs from germline. CDR3 region: CSAREVGQGTQYF. The CDR3, as DNA: TGCAGTGCTAGAGAGGTCGGCCAAGGGACCCAGTACTTC. This rearrangement joins TRBV20-1 to TRBJ2-5; D gene uncertain. This CDR3 contains 13 residues. The germline V gene encodes CDR1 DFQATT and CDR2 SNEGSKA (reference sequence).

The chain employs TRBV20-1 and TRBJ2-1; D unresolved. V gave up 6 bases and J gave up 8 bases, with 20 bases separating them. This CDR3 comprises 14 residues. In germline, CDR1 is DFQATT, CDR2 SNEGSKA (reference sequence). The CDR3 region is CSANRIGVSDEQFF. In nucleotides, the CDR3 is TGCAGTGCAAACCGGATAGGCGTATCGGATGAGCAGTTCTTC.

The CDR3 protein is CASSSMGGTEAFF. In DNA, the CDR3 is TGTGCCAGCAGCTCGATGGGAGGAACTGAAGCTTTCTTT. The chain couples TRBV13 to TRBJ1-1; D is unresolved. V was pared by 4 bases and J by 5 bases, with 11 bases between. The CDR3 sequence is 13 residues long. Germline values: CDR1 PRHDT, CDR2 FYEKMQ (reference sequence).

There are a few counts of this clonotype. This chain links TRBV10-3 with TRBJ2-6; no reliable D call. This CDR3 comprises 16 residues. Germline V CDR1 and CDR2: ENHRY, SYGVKD. V shed 3 bases and J shed 2 bases, with 11 bases lying between them. In DNA, the CDR3 is TGTGCCATCAGTGAACCCTTGGGGACTGGGGCCAACGTCCTGACTTTC. This codes for CAISEPLGTGANVLTF.

The chain couples TRBV15 to TRBJ2-7; perhaps TRBD1 as D (7 bases). The DNA end is more similar to TRBJ2-5, so the J call may be wrong. Germline-derived CDR1 and CDR2 are LNHNV and YYDKDF (reference sequence). CDR3 length equals 16 residues. CDR3 region: CATSRNTGDGGETQYF. The DNA of the CDR3 is TGTGCCACCAGCAGGAATACAGGGGACGGAGGGGAGACCCAGTACTTC.

The chain recombines TRBV7-3 with TRBJ2-4, with 7 positions matching TRBD1. The DNA end is a closer match to TRBJ2-5, so the J assignment may be wrong. Looked up from germline, CDR1 is SGHTA and CDR2 is FQGTGA. The CDR3 length is 14 residues. CDR3 amino acids: CASSLSDRAETQYF. The CDR3 DNA is TGTGCCAGCAGCTTAAGCGACAGGGCAGAGACCCAGTACTTC.

The gene calls are TRBV5-1 and TRBJ2-3; 11 positions match TRBD2. Looked up from germline, CDR1 is SGHRS and CDR2 is YFSETQ. After removal of 6 bases from V and 4 bases from J, the junction contained 10 bases not matched to a gene. The length of the CDR3 is 16 residues. The CDR3 DNA reads TGCGCCAGCACCCTAATAGCGGGGGGGCCAGCAGATACGCAGTATTTT. It encodes CASTLIAGGPADTQYF.

This clonotype was detected a few times. The rearrangement links TRBV19 to TRBJ2-5; D not resolved. Per the germline V gene, CDR1 is LNHDA and CDR2 is SQIVND (reference sequence). Trimming removed 1 base from V and 1 base from J, with 7 bases in between. The CDR3 runs to 14 residues. CDR3 residues: CASSIGSVQETQYF. DNA for the CDR3: TGTGCCAGTAGTATAGGGTCGGTCCAAGAGACCCAGTACTTC. The complete variable domain, with remaining parts taken from reference TRBV19 and TRBJ2-5, reads DGGITQSPKYLFRKEGQNVTLSCEQNLNHDAMYWYRQDPGQGLRLIYYSQIVNDFQKGDIAEGYSVSREKKESFPLTVTSAQKNPTAFYLCASSIGSVQETQYFGPGTRLLVL.

CDR3 residues: CASSPGTGVSETQYF. Here the CDR3 DNA reads TGTGCCAGCTCACCCGGGACAGGGGTTTCTGAGACCCAGTACTTC. V gene TRBV18 combines with J gene TRBJ2-5, with 10 nucleotides matching TRBD1. There are 15 residues in the CDR3. After removal of 3 bases from V and 5 bases from J, the junction contained 6 bases not matched to a gene. Germline assignment: CDR1 KGHSH and CDR2 LQKENI.

About this clonotype itself: A read error may account for a junction end that differs from germline. The rearrangement joins TRBV7-9 to TRBJ2-1; D may be TRBD2 (6 bases). The CDR3 sequence is 15 residues long. Germline CDR1 reads SEHNR; CDR2 reads FQNEAQ (reference sequence). The CDR3 DNA is TGTGCCAGCAACTTCGACGGGGGATCCTACGATGAGCAGTTCTTC. The encoded protein is CASNFDGGSYDEQFF.

This clonotype was counted a single time. The rearrangement uses TRBV9 and TRBJ1-6; 8 bases fit TRBD1. V trimming: 10 bases; J trimming: 6 bases; junction bases outside the gene matches: 9. The CDR3 runs to 14 residues. Germline V CDR1 and CDR2: SGDLS, YYNGEE. The chain's CDR3 is CAGTRTGSNSPLHF. The CDR3 DNA sequence: TGTGCCGGCACCAGGACAGGGAGTAATTCACCCCTCCACTTT.

The sample holds a few counts of this clonotype. The gene calls are TRBV6-1 and TRBJ2-4; tentative D call: TRBD1 (6 bases). The J call may be incorrect, as the DNA end agrees better with TRBJ2-7. The CDR3 length is 14 residues. Looked up from germline, CDR1 is MNHNS and CDR2 is SASEGT. The CDR3 is CASSASGQTYEQYF. The CDR3 bases are TGTGCCAGCAGTGCTTCGGGACAAACCTACGAGCAGTACTTC.

This clonotype has a handful of counts. The chain carries TRBV15 and TRBJ2-1, with D perhaps matching TRBD1 or TRBD2 (6 bases each). Between the trimmed V and J ends, which lost 1 base and 7 bases, there was a span of 11 bases. In germline, CDR1 is LNHNV, CDR2 YYDKDF (reference sequence). CDR3 size: 14 residues. The CDR3 here is CATSRATGRNEQFF. Here the CDR3 DNA reads TGTGCCACCAGCAGAGCCACAGGGAGGAATGAGCAGTTCTTC.

This sequence joins TRBV7-8 and TRBJ2-1; D uncertain. Per germline, CDR1 SGHVS and CDR2 FQNEAQ. The V gene lost 3 bases and the J gene lost 8 bases, with 14 bases spanning the gap. CDR3 length: 14 amino acids. The CDR3 reads CASSFRTGAHEQFF. In nucleotides, the CDR3 is TGTGCCAGCAGCTTTCGAACGGGCGCCCATGAGCAGTTCTTC. Full variable domain (outside the CDR3, taken from reference TRBV7-8 and TRBJ2-1): GAGVSQSPRYKVAKRGQDVALRCDPISGHVSLFWYQQALGQGPEFLTYFQNEAQLDKSGLPSDRFFAERPEGSVSTLKIQRTQQEDSAVYLCASSFRTGAHEQFFGPGTRLTVL.

The CDR3 protein is CASRESGGGYNEQFF. The DNA of the CDR3 is TGTGCCAGCAGAGAATCCGGGGGTGGTTACAATGAGCAGTTCTTC. V usage is TRBV7-2 and J usage is TRBJ2-1, with a possible D match to TRBD2 (6 bases). The CDR3 is 15 amino acids. CDR1 and CDR2 (germline): SGHTA, FQGNSA. Trimming took off 6 bases at V and 4 bases at J, with 16 bases between the two ends.

This clonotype was seen a single time. The chain couples TRBV12-3 or TRBV12-4 to TRBJ2-7; TRBD1 or TRBD2 may be the D gene (5 bases each). The J call is uncertain, as TRBJ2-5 better fits the DNA end. The CDR3 is made up of 13 amino acids. CDR3 amino acids: CASRAPGTETQYF. The DNA of the CDR3 is TGTGCCAGCAGAGCCCCGGGGACAGAGACCCAGTACTTC.

V and J are TRBV10-2 and TRBJ2-6, with D tentatively TRBD2 (6 bases). The V and J ends lost 2 bases and 1 base respectively, with 9 bases between them. Per the germline V gene, CDR1 is WSHSY and CDR2 is SAAADI. The CDR3 is 16 residues long. DNA of the CDR3: TGCGCCAGCAGTGAGCCCGGGACTTCTGGGGCCAACGTCCTGACTTTC. Translated, it gives CASSEPGTSGANVLTF.